What follows are 12 T cell receptor beta chains derived from one specimen sequenced in a study of T cell repertoires in cytomegalovirus infection. TCRdb processed the reads anew with MiXCR; each CDR3 protein has one entry. The sample holds about 600,000 distinct CDR3 sequences, roughly a quarter seen once. Sequences were obtained from CD8+ T cells from PBMCs. Receptors were obtained from a human donor in good health (CMV status not recorded). Some clones in this sample may be carry-over from other donors' samples.

The chain has TRBV20-1 and TRBJ2-1; TRBD1 agrees at 9 bases. The CDR3 is made up of 17 amino acids. The germline V gene has CDR1 DFQATT and CDR2 SNEGSKA (reference sequence). The V segment lost 3 bases and the J segment 4 bases; nucleotides outside the gene matches: 13. The CDR3 coding sequence is TGCAGTGCTAGGGGACAGGGTACCCTTCCTTGGTACAATGAGCAGTTCTTC. Its translation: CSARGQGTLPWYNEQFF.

This clonotype was seen only a few times. V usage is TRBV6-2 or TRBV6-3 and J usage is TRBJ2-5; maybe TRBD2 (5 bases). CDR1 and CDR2 (germline): MNHEY, SVGEGT. V lost 5 bases and J lost 8, with 21 bases in between. This CDR3 spans 15 amino acids. The CDR3 region is CASSPFRDTLGTQYF. DNA of the CDR3: TGTGCCAGCAGTCCTTTCCGGGATACGCTCGGTACCCAGTACTTC.

The rearrangement uses TRBV20-1 and TRBJ2-2; 8 nucleotides match TRBD2. Looked up from germline, CDR1 is DFQATT and CDR2 is SNEGSKA (reference sequence). This CDR3 spans 16 amino acids. V trimming: 1 base; J trimming: 3 bases; junction bases outside the gene matches: 7. This CDR3 reads CSARGISGADTGELFF. CDR3 coding DNA: TGCAGTGCTAGAGGGATTAGCGGGGCGGACACCGGGGAGCTGTTTTTT.

As DNA, the CDR3 is TGTGCCAGCAGTGAAGGCATAGCGGGGTGGGGCACCGGGGAGCTGTTTTTT. Its translation is CASSEGIAGWGTGELFF. The V call is TRBV2, the J call TRBJ2-2; the match to TRBD2 covers 8 bases. The CDR3 has 17 amino acids. V trimming: 1 base; J trimming: 4 bases; junction bases outside the gene matches: 8. Looked up from germline, CDR1 is SNHLY and CDR2 is FYNNEI.

The rearrangement joins TRBV7-9 to TRBJ1-1; tentatively, D is TRBD1 (5 bases). The CDR3 has 13 amino acids. Germline V gene data show CDR1 as SEHNR and CDR2 as FQNEAQ (reference sequence). V lost 7 bases, J lost 4 bases, and 13 bases lay in between. The chain's CDR3 is CASTWGTATEAFF. The CDR3 coding sequence is TGTGCCAGCACTTGGGGGACGGCCACTGAAGCTTTCTTT.

The chain joins TRBV6-2 or TRBV6-3 to TRBJ2-4, with D uncertain. Trimming took 4 bases from V and 0 from J, leaving 13 bases between them. CDR1 MNHEY and CDR2 SVGEGT come from the germline V gene. The length of the CDR3 is 16 residues. CDR3 in amino acids: CASSSSRPVAKNIQYF. For the CDR3, the DNA is TGTGCCAGCAGTTCCTCTCGCCCGGTAGCCAAAAACATTCAGTACTTC.

This clonotype was recorded many times. An end of the junction does not agree with germline; a read error may underlie this. The V and J genes are TRBV7-3 and TRBJ2-1; D call uncertain. The CDR3 runs to 13 residues. Per germline, CDR1 SGHTA and CDR2 FQGTGA. The CDR3 sequence: CASRLTDYNEQFF. Here the CDR3 DNA reads TGTGCCAGCAGGTTAACAGATTACAATGAGCAGTTCTTC.

On this clonotype itself: Mismatch with germline at one junction end may stem from a read error. The genes are TRBV7-7 and TRBJ2-1, with unresolved D. CDR1 is SSHAT and CDR2 is FNYEAQ in the germline V gene (reference sequence). The CDR3 runs to 16 residues. DNA for the CDR3: TGTGCTAGCAGCCCCTCGGTCCGGAGCTCCTACAATGAGCAGTTCTTC. Its translation: CASSPSVRSSYNEQFF.

This clonotype was counted at least ten times. The CDR3 coding sequence is TGTGCCAGCAGCCAGGGGCCCTATGGCTACACCTTC. Translated: CASSQGPYGYTF. V gene TRBV7-2 combines with J gene TRBJ1-2; TRBD1 is a possible D gene (6 bases). Germline CDR1 SGHTA, CDR2 FQGNSA. Trimming removed 5 bases at V and 4 bases at J, with 8 bases between. CDR3 length equals 12 residues.

The chain has TRBV12-5 and TRBJ1-4, with TRBD1 identical over 9 bases. CDR1 is LGHNT and CDR2 is FRNRAP in the germline V gene. Trimming removed 3 bases from V and 8 bases from J; junction bases left unmatched: 13. This CDR3 is built from 17 residues. CDR3 region: CASGFGSDRGVDEKLFF. CDR3 DNA: TGTGCTAGTGGTTTTGGATCCGACAGGGGGGTTGACGAAAAACTGTTTTTT.

This clonotype was observed a handful of times. This chain uses TRBV7-9 with TRBJ2-7, with D unresolved. This CDR3 comprises 12 residues. Trimming stripped 4 bases from V and 3 bases from J, with 7 bases between. From germline, CDR1 is SEHNR and CDR2 FQNEAQ (reference sequence). CDR3 loop: CASSSHVYEQYF. CDR3 nucleotide sequence: TGTGCCAGCAGCTCCCACGTCTACGAGCAGTACTTC.

Concerning this clonotype itself: At one end, the junction sequence differs from germline, possibly due to a read error. The chain combines TRBV4-3 with TRBJ1-2; D perhaps matches TRBD1 (5 bases). The CDR3 length is 15 residues. Germline V gene sequence: CDR1 LGHNA, CDR2 YSLEER. This CDR3 reads CANSQTGTDNYGYTF. The CDR3 DNA follows: TGCGCCAACAGCCAAACTGGGACCGACAACTATGGCTACACCTTC.